These 31 T cell receptor beta chains share one sample of origin, sequenced in a study of T cell repertoires in cytomegalovirus infection. In TCRdb, the reads were re-called with MiXCR into one record per CDR3 protein. The table has approximately 750,000 distinct CDR3 sequences, less than 40% seen once. The sequencing input was PBMCs. The receptors come from a human donor in good health (CMV status not recorded). Some clones in this sample may be carry-over from other donors' samples.

This clonotype was recorded a few times. V gene TRBV6-1 combines with J gene TRBJ2-7; 8 bases match TRBD2. The V segment lost 7 bases and the J segment 3 bases; nucleotides outside the gene matches: 5. The CDR3 loop spans 13 amino acids. Germline-derived CDR1 and CDR2 are MNHNS and SASEGT. The CDR3 region has the DNA TGTGCCAGCAAGGCGGGGGGTTACTACGAGCAGTACTTC. It encodes CASKAGGYYEQYF.

The CDR3 DNA reads TGTGCCAGCAGTTACCTCAGGGGACCCCACTCCTACGAGCAGTACTTC. It encodes CASSYLRGPHSYEQYF. V usage is TRBV6-5 and J usage is TRBJ2-7, with a tentative D call TRBD1 (6 bases). Germline values: CDR1 MNHEY, CDR2 SVGAGI. CDR3 length equals 16 residues. V lost 2 bases and J 0 bases, leaving 14 bases between the germline ends.

The chain is built from TRBV29-1 and TRBJ1-1; possible D gene TRBD1, 5 bases. The CDR3 extends over 14 amino acids. V was trimmed by 3 bases and J by 3 bases, leaving 14 bases between them. Germline values: CDR1 SQVTM, CDR2 ANQGSEA. The CDR3 sequence: CSVEIGGSYTEAFF. The CDR3 nucleotides read TGCAGCGTTGAGATCGGGGGGTCGTACACTGAAGCTTTCTTT.

The chain uses TRBV12-3 or TRBV12-4 and TRBJ1-2, with TRBD1 as a possible D gene (5 bases). The CDR3 runs 14 residues. The germline V and J ends were trimmed by 6 bases and 5 bases, with 16 bases remaining between them. The CDR3, as DNA: TGTGCCAGCAGCCATGGCAGGGCAGCATATGGCTACACCTTC. This translates into CASSHGRAAYGYTF.

This clonotype was seen a single time. This chain joins TRBV20-1 and TRBJ2-5; no definite D call. V dropped 3 bases and J dropped 2 bases, with 7 bases sitting between them. The CDR3 loop spans 12 amino acids. CDR1 DFQATT and CDR2 SNEGSKA come from the germline V gene (reference sequence). The CDR3 sequence: CSASWRQETQYF. CDR3 nucleotide sequence: TGCAGTGCTAGCTGGAGACAAGAGACCCAGTACTTC.

The chain is built from TRBV7-9 and TRBJ2-7, with TRBD2 matching 12 bases. The CDR3 loop spans 20 amino acids. V was clipped by 1 base and J by 1 base; unmatched bases: 14. From germline, CDR1 is SEHNR and CDR2 FQNEAQ (reference sequence). CDR3: CASSLGASGRVLINSYEQYF. The DNA of the CDR3 is TGTGCCAGCAGCTTAGGAGCTAGCGGGAGGGTTTTGATTAATTCCTACGAGCAGTACTTC.

The table lists this clonotype with a few counts. The gene calls are TRBV12-3 or TRBV12-4 and TRBJ1-2; the D is unclear. There are 13 residues in the CDR3. Trimming cost V 7 bases and J 6 bases, with 15 bases left between them. DNA for the CDR3: TGTGCCAGCACATCACGGGGAGTGGATGGCTACACCTTC. It yields the protein CASTSRGVDGYTF.

The rearrangement links TRBV2 to TRBJ2-7; D is possibly TRBD1 (5 bases). Looked up from germline, CDR1 is SNHLY and CDR2 is FYNNEI. V lost 7 bases to trimming and J lost 2 bases, with 9 bases between them. The CDR3 covers 12 residues. The CDR3 is CASKGKTYEQYF. The DNA for the CDR3 is TGTGCCAGCAAGGGGAAAACCTACGAGCAGTACTTC.

The chain uses TRBV28 and TRBJ2-7; 8 nucleotides line up with TRBD2. The V segment lost 10 bases and the J segment 0 bases; nucleotides outside the gene matches: 11. Germline loops: CDR1 MDHEN, CDR2 SYDVKM. CDR3 length: 15 residues. CDR3 amino acids: CATLPGLGFSYEQYF. The CDR3 nucleotides are TGTGCCACCCTGCCGGGACTAGGATTCTCCTACGAGCAGTACTTC.

Comments on this clonotype: One end of the junction is discordant with germline, which a read error may explain. The chain carries TRBV19 and TRBJ1-1, with D uncertain. Germline-derived CDR1 and CDR2 are LNHDA and SQIVND (reference sequence). This CDR3 region has 12 residues. CDR3 nucleotide sequence: TGTGCCGCCTCGGACGGGAACACTGAATCTTTCTTT. Residues: CAASDGNTESFF.

The rearrangement uses TRBV12-3 or TRBV12-4 and TRBJ2-3; 11 bases map to TRBD2. This CDR3 comprises 17 residues. V lost 0 bases to trimming and J lost 5 bases; unmatched junction nucleotides: 7. In DNA form, the CDR3 reads TGTGCCAGCAGTTTAGCGCTTAGCGGGGGGGCCATAGATACGCAGTATTTT. The encoded protein is CASSLALSGGAIDTQYF.

This clonotype came up a few times. This chain uses TRBV18 with TRBJ1-1; the D gene is possibly TRBD1 (6 bases). Trimming left V 4 bases short and J 1 base short, with 13 bases between. Germline CDR1 reads KGHSH; CDR2 reads LQKENI. The CDR3 sequence is 15 residues long. CDR3 nucleotide sequence: TGTGCCAGCTCACGGTGGACAGAATCGAACACTGAAGCTTTCTTT. This sequence encodes CASSRWTESNTEAFF.

The sample holds a few counts of this clonotype. One end of the junction is discordant with germline, which a read error may explain. The chain couples TRBV13 to TRBJ2-3; no definite D call. CDR1 PRHDT and CDR2 FYEKMQ come from the germline V gene (reference sequence). The CDR3 has 13 amino acids. In DNA, the CDR3 is TGTGCCAGCAGCCTAGGTGGCACCCGGCCGCAGTATTTT. Its protein is CASSLGGTRPQYF.

This clonotype was detected ten times or more. The CDR3 protein is CGRDSSTGGYTF. The CDR3 nucleotides read TGCGGCCGAGACAGCTCGACGGGGGGCTACACCTTC. The gene calls are TRBV4-1 and TRBJ1-2; tentatively, D is TRBD1 (5 bases). Germline CDR1 and CDR2: MGHRA and YSYEKL. This CDR3 is 12 amino acids long.

The V gene is TRBV28, the J gene TRBJ2-4; D is possibly TRBD1 (6 bases). The CDR3 runs to 15 residues. CDR1 and CDR2 (germline): MDHEN, SYDVKM. V lost 5 bases and J lost 3, with 14 bases in between. The CDR3 loop reads CASSPTGTYKNIQYF. The CDR3 coding sequence is TGTGCCAGCAGTCCTACCGGGACATACAAAAACATTCAGTACTTC.

This chain connects TRBV5-1 to TRBJ2-3; 10 bases align to TRBD1. The ends lost 5 bases at V and 2 bases at J; junction bases unmatched: 11. Germline values: CDR1 SGHRS, CDR2 YFSETQ. CDR3 length equals 17 residues. The CDR3 DNA follows: TGCGCCAGCAGGGGACAGGGGCCCCCTTCTCTCACAGATACGCAGTATTTT. Its protein is CASRGQGPPSLTDTQYF.

The CDR3, as DNA: TGTGCCAGCGGGCCTTTACCTTCGTCAGGCTACTATGGCTACACCTTC. Its protein is CASGPLPSSGYYGYTF. The chain is built from TRBV27 and TRBJ1-2; D call uncertain. Deletions cut 8 bases from V and 3 bases from J, with 22 bases between. The CDR3 is 16 residues long. Germline V lookup: CDR1 MNHEY, CDR2 SMNVEV (reference sequence).

A few counts support this clonotype. V usage is TRBV5-5 and J usage is TRBJ1-5; 11 bases agree with TRBD1. This CDR3 has 16 residues. After removal of 0 bases from V and 7 bases from J, the junction contained 6 bases not matched to a gene. Germline CDR1 SGHKS, CDR2 YYEKEE (reference sequence). The DNA of the CDR3 is TGTGCCAGCAGCTTGGGGACAGGGGGCACTAAGCAGCCCCAGCATTTT. It translates to CASSLGTGGTKQPQHF.

The gene calls are TRBV6-4 and TRBJ2-5; D could derive from TRBD1 or TRBD2 (5 bases each). The CDR3 consists of 15 residues. Per germline, CDR1 MRHNA and CDR2 SNTAGT. V lost 7 bases to trimming and J lost 3 bases, with 18 bases between them. The CDR3 here is CASNGREPSKETQYF. The DNA for the CDR3 is TGTGCCAGCAATGGCAGGGAGCCCTCTAAAGAGACCCAGTACTTC.

This chain joins TRBV28 and TRBJ1-4; 7 nucleotides agree with TRBD1. With V trimmed by 5 bases and J by 7 bases, 13 bases remained unmatched. The CDR3 is 16 amino acids. Germline V gives CDR1 MDHEN, CDR2 SYDVKM. The CDR3 DNA is TGTGCCAGCAGTCCCCGTTTTCAATACAGGGGTGAAAAACTGTTTTTT. It specifies CASSPRFQYRGEKLFF.

This clonotype has more than one count but fewer than ten. This rearrangement joins TRBV7-4 to TRBJ1-2, with 9 positions matching TRBD1. The CDR3 has 14 amino acids. The germline V gene encodes CDR1 SGHVT and CDR2 SQSDAQ. V lost 5 bases to trimming and J lost 8 bases; unmatched junction nucleotides: 9. CDR3 sequence: CASSPVRDRDGYTF. CDR3 coding DNA: TGTGCCAGCAGCCCCGTCCGGGACAGGGACGGCTACACCTTC.

Remarks on this clonotype: The missing conserved phenylalanine or tryptophan at the end of this CDR3 makes a read error likely. This chain links TRBV5-6 with TRBJ2-7, with 9 bases fitting TRBD2. The CDR3 spans 17 residues. Per the germline V gene, CDR1 is SGHDT and CDR2 is YYEEEE. V lost 4 bases, J lost 3 bases, and 14 bases stayed unmatched. DNA of the CDR3: TGTGCCAGCAGCACAGAAGCTGGGACTAGCCCTTTCTACGAGCAGTACTTA. Its translation is CASSTEAGTSPFYEQYL.

This clonotype was found a few times. The chain uses TRBV19 and TRBJ2-2; 10 bases line up with TRBD2. The CDR3 runs 14 residues. Germline assignment: CDR1 LNHDA and CDR2 SQIVND (reference sequence). V lost 10 bases and J lost 1; bases outside the gene matches: 3. This chain's CDR3 is CATASGGNTGELFF. The CDR3 bases are TGTGCCACCGCTAGCGGGGGGAACACCGGGGAGCTGTTTTTT. Full variable domain (outside the CDR3, taken from reference TRBV19 and TRBJ2-2): DGGITQSPKYLFRKEGQNVTLSCEQNLNHDAMYWYRQDPGQGLRLIYYSQIVNDFQKGDIAEGYSVSREKKESFPLTVTSAQKNPTAFYLCATASGGNTGELFFGEGSRLTVL.

The chain uses TRBV27 and TRBJ1-1; 10 nucleotides align to TRBD1. The V gene end was trimmed by 0 bases and the J gene end by 7 bases; junction bases not matched to a gene: 5. Germline V lookup: CDR1 MNHEY, CDR2 SMNVEV (reference sequence). CDR3 length equals 15 residues. The CDR3: CASSLSGTGAIEAFF. CDR3 nucleotide sequence: TGTGCCAGCAGTTTATCCGGGACAGGGGCGATTGAAGCTTTCTTT.

The genes are TRBV12-3 or TRBV12-4 and TRBJ2-2; 10 nucleotides line up with TRBD2. CDR3 length: 15 residues. The junction had 4 bases not matched to a gene; V was cut back by 6 bases and J by 3 bases. Here the CDR3 reads CASRELAGYTGELFF. The CDR3 nucleotides are TGTGCCAGCAGAGAACTAGCGGGATACACCGGGGAGCTGTTTTTT.

This chain joins TRBV10-2 and TRBJ2-7, with a possible D match to TRBD1 (5 bases). The germline V gene has CDR1 WSHSY and CDR2 SAAADI. The CDR3 is 12 amino acids. V was shortened by 7 bases and J by 2 bases, with 9 bases between the two germline ends. The CDR3 nucleotides read TGCGCCAGCAAAACAGGAGCCTACGAGCAGTACTTC. Translation: CASKTGAYEQYF.

J is TRBJ2-1 and V is TRBV11-2; D may correspond to TRBD1 or TRBD2 (6 bases each). V gave up 6 bases and J gave up 10 bases, with 19 bases separating them. The CDR3 has 14 amino acids. Germline CDR1 SGHAT, CDR2 FQNNGV. The chain's CDR3 is CASSQWGALGEQFF. In DNA, the CDR3 is TGTGCCAGCAGTCAATGGGGGGCGCTTGGGGAGCAGTTCTTC.

This clonotype came up many times. This chain links TRBV6-2 or TRBV6-3 with TRBJ2-7; unclear D gene. The CDR3 sequence is 11 residues long. Per the germline V gene, CDR1 is MNHEY and CDR2 is SVGEGT. V was clipped by 8 bases and J by 1 base, with 6 bases between them. In nucleotides, the CDR3 is TGTGCCAGCGCTCTATCCTACGAGCAGTACTTC. Its protein product is CASALSYEQYF.

This clonotype was recorded a few times. V and J are TRBV6-4 and TRBJ1-1; 8 bases are a match to TRBD1. This CDR3 has 13 residues. The germline gives CDR1 MRHNA, CDR2 SNTAGT. The V gene end was trimmed by 5 bases and the J gene end by 5 bases; junction bases not matched to a gene: 4. The CDR3, as DNA: TGTGCCAGCAGTAAGGACAGGGAGACTGAAGCTTTCTTT. Translating it yields CASSKDRETEAFF.

This clonotype occurred a few times. The chain joins TRBV7-2 to TRBJ1-2; D gene uncertain. Trimming removed 3 bases at V and 4 bases at J, with 12 bases between. Germline CDR1 and CDR2: SGHTA and FQGNSA. The CDR3 runs to 14 residues. The DNA for the CDR3 is TGTGCCAGCAGCTTGGTGATTCAATCCTATGGCTACACCTTC. Amino acids: CASSLVIQSYGYTF.

With regard to this clonotype: At one of its ends the junction is not consistent with the germline gene, which may arise from a read error. CDR3 coding DNA: TGTACCAGCAGCCAAGGGCAGGGCTTAGGGACCTCTGGAAACACCATATATTTT. It is translated as CTSSQGQGLGTSGNTIYF. This chain links TRBV4-2 with TRBJ1-3; D might be TRBD1 (5 bases). The CDR3 is 18 amino acids. Germline loops: CDR1 LGHNA, CDR2 YNFKEQ.